What follows are 27 T cell receptor beta chains derived from one specimen sequenced in a study of tumor-infiltrating lymphocytes in primary liver carcinoma (dated by TCRdb to 2016 to 2017). RNA from unsorted whole blood was extracted with TRIzol reagent, and germline DNA was obtained with the DNeasy Blood & Tissue kit. Sequencing instrument: Illumina HiSeq 2500. TCRbeta-specific cDNA was reverse-transcribed from roughly 500 ng total RNA using a constant-region primer and ProtoScript II reverse transcriptase. Construction of the TCRbeta libraries relied on three nested rounds of multiplex PCR, following a slightly modified ARM-PCR procedure. The first two PCR rounds used multiplex TRBV1-TRBV30 forward primers with a Cbeta reverse primer, each for approximately 11 cycles. TCRdb reprocessing: public reads trimmed at Q25 with fastp, clones called with MiXCR, in-frame beta chains kept. For every CDR3 protein sequence, its rows merge into one entry that carries the most common genes and DNA. The sample profile shows 200,000 or so distinct CDR3 sequences; roughly two thirds of them were found once. The ten largest account for approximately 7% of the sample.

Sequenced material: peripheral blood. The receptor set was obtained from a woman between 55 and 75 years old with primary liver carcinoma and hepatitis B virus infection.

Of note for this clonotype: A much larger clonotype is one base distant, so this may be a read error. J is TRBJ2-7 and V is TRBV14, with TRBD1 matching over 9 bases. Looked up from germline, CDR1 is SGHDN and CDR2 is FVKESK. The J segment lost 5 bases and the V segment lost 4 bases, leaving 6 bases of the junction unmatched. CDR3 size: 14 residues. CDR3 region: CASSRTGTGNEQYF. The CDR3 bases are TGTGCCAGCAGCCGAACAGGGACAGGGAACGAGCAGTACTTC.

The gene calls are TRBV6-2 or TRBV6-3 and TRBJ2-5; TRBD2 agrees at 12 bases. Trimming removed 2 bases from V and 0 bases from J; junction bases left unmatched: 7. The germline V gene has CDR1 MNHEY and CDR2 SVGEGT. The CDR3 spans 18 residues. CDR3 sequence reads: CASSYRLAGVSYQETQYF. CDR3 in DNA: TGTGCCAGCAGTTACCGACTAGCGGGAGTTTCGTACCAAGAGACCCAGTACTTC.

Remarks on this clonotype: This may be a read error, as it is one base from a much larger clone. The V and J genes are TRBV12-3 or TRBV12-4 and TRBJ2-7; TRBD2 matches at 14 bases. V shed 7 bases and J 6 bases; nucleotides not matched to a gene: 5. The CDR3 consists of 14 residues. The CDR3 DNA follows: TGTGCCAGCAATCCAGGGACTAGCGGGAGCGAGCAGTACTTC. Protein: CASNPGTSGSEQYF.

As for this clonotype: This CDR3 is missing its conserved last phenylalanine or tryptophan, likely due to a read error. CDR3 bases: TGTGCCTGCAGCTTTGGTGGGACACCTTACGAGCAGTACTCC. Protein sequence: CACSFGGTPYEQYS. The V and J genes are TRBV6-5 and TRBJ2-7; D may be TRBD1 (6 bases). Germline V gene data show CDR1 as MNHEY and CDR2 as SVGAGI. CDR3 length: 14 residues.

The table lists this clonotype with a few counts. The V call is TRBV30, the J call TRBJ1-5, with TRBD1 as a possible D gene (5 bases). This CDR3 is 14 amino acids long. Between the trimmed V and J ends, which lost 5 bases and 0 bases, there was a span of 11 bases. From germline, CDR1 is GTSNPN and CDR2 SVGIG (reference sequence). This chain's CDR3 is CAWDGGYSNQPQHF. CDR3 nucleotides: TGTGCCTGGGACGGGGGATATAGCAATCAGCCCCAGCATTTT.

This clonotype was seen only once. A read error may be the cause here, since a much bigger clone is one base away. The CDR3 carries no conserved terminal phenylalanine or tryptophan, so it likely arises from a read error. The CDR3 DNA follows: TGTGCCAGCAGCTCCCAACCCGTGGGTCAAGAGACCCAGTACTCC. Its protein is CASSSQPVGQETQYS. This rearrangement joins TRBV7-9 to TRBJ2-5; D ambiguous. The CDR3 runs 15 residues. CDR1 and CDR2 from the germline V gene are SEHNR and FQNEAQ (reference sequence). Trimming removed 4 bases at V and 2 bases at J, with 14 bases between.

The chain has TRBV11-2 and TRBJ2-1; 11 bases map to TRBD2. Germline V gives CDR1 SGHAT, CDR2 FQNNGV. The junction had 13 bases not matched to a gene; V was cut back by 4 bases and J by 8 bases. CDR3 size: 17 residues. The DNA of the CDR3 is TGTGCCAGCAGCTCTTACGTTAGCGGGAGGGCCATCGATGAGCAGTTCTTC. This encodes CASSSYVSGRAIDEQFF.

As to this clonotype: One end of the junction is discordant with germline, which a read error may explain. The CDR3 loop reads CASSNSGSVGSPLHF. The CDR3 DNA sequence: TGTGCCAGCAGTAACTCTGGGAGTGTTGGATCGCCCCTCCACTTT. J is TRBJ1-6 and V is TRBV6-5; D unresolved. The germline CDR1 and CDR2 sequences are MNHEY and SVGAGI. The CDR3 is 15 residues long.

Of note for this clonotype: At one boundary the junction diverges from the germline segment, which might be a read error. The rearrangement joins TRBV11-2 to TRBJ2-1; D gene unclear. Germline CDR1 is SGHAT and CDR2 is FQNNGV. This CDR3 has 16 residues. CDR3 protein: CASNLVTADPYNEQFF. CDR3 coding DNA: TGTGCCAGCAACTTAGTTACGGCAGACCCCTACAATGAGCAGTTCTTC. Looking up the rest from reference TRBV11-2 and TRBJ2-1 gives the full variable domain: EAGVAQSPRYKIIEKRQSVAFWCNPISGHATLYWYQQILGQGPKLLIQFQNNGVVDDSQLPKDRFSAERLKGVDSTLKIQPAKLEDSAVYLCASNLVTADPYNEQFFGPGTRLTVL.

Worth noting for this clonotype: One junction end disagrees with the germline gene, perhaps due to a read error. The J gene is TRBJ2-2, the V gene TRBV14; no firm D call. The CDR3 has 16 amino acids. Germline V gene data show CDR1 as SGHDN and CDR2 as FVKESK. Here the CDR3 reads CACSQDHQANTGELFF. The CDR3, as DNA: TGTGCCTGCAGCCAAGATCACCAAGCGAATACCGGGGAGCTGTTTTTT.

In its sample, this clonotype was seen many times. The rearrangement uses TRBV12-3 or TRBV12-4 and TRBJ2-7, with D perhaps matching TRBD1 (6 bases). V was pared by 3 bases and J by 6 bases, with 12 bases between. This CDR3 is 13 amino acids long. Written as DNA, the CDR3 is TGTGCCAGCAGTTTGAGGGGGTTCGGCGAGCAGTACTTC. It is translated as CASSLRGFGEQYF.

This clonotype was found many times. The chain has TRBV5-5 and TRBJ2-1; D call uncertain. The CDR3 consists of 10 residues. The V end lost 4 bases, the J end lost 6 bases, and 2 bases lay between the germline ends. CDR1 is SGHKS and CDR2 is YYEKEE in the germline V gene (reference sequence). As DNA, the CDR3 is TGTGCCAGCAGCGTCAATGAGCAGTTCTTC. It is translated as CASSVNEQFF. The full variable domain, with the rest looked up from reference TRBV5-5 and TRBJ2-1, is DAGVTQSPTHLIKTRGQQVTLRCSPISGHKSVSWYQQVLGQGPQFIFQYYEKEERGRGNFPDRFSARQFPNYSSELNVNALLLGDSALYLCASSVNEQFFGPGTRLTVL.

Remarks on this clonotype: A read error may produce the germline difference seen at one junction end. V gene TRBV11-2 combines with J gene TRBJ2-7, with D possibly being TRBD2 (5 bases). CDR3 length: 16 residues. Per germline, CDR1 SGHAT and CDR2 FQNNGV. CDR3 in DNA: TGTGCCTGCAGCATAGTGGTGGGAGAAGGTTCCTACGAGCAGTACTTC. Translation: CACSIVVGEGSYEQYF.

V and J are TRBV30 and TRBJ1-6; D is ambiguous. Per the germline V gene, CDR1 is GTSNPN and CDR2 is SVGIG (reference sequence). Between the trimmed V and J ends, which lost 3 bases and 5 bases, there was a span of 8 bases. CDR3 size: 13 residues. The chain's CDR3 is CAWREYNNSPLHF. CDR3 bases: TGTGCCTGGAGAGAATATAATAATTCACCCCTCCACTTT. Filled out from reference TRBV30 and TRBJ1-6, the complete variable domain reads SQTIHQWPATLVQPVGSPLSLECTVEGTSNPNLYWYRQAAGRGLQLLFYSVGIGQISSEVPQNLSASRPQDRQFILSSKKLLLSDSGFYLCAWREYNNSPLHFGNGTRLTVT.

At least ten counts were recorded for this clonotype. The chain couples TRBV6-5 to TRBJ2-5; possibly TRBD1 or TRBD2 for D (5 bases each). CDR1 is MNHEY and CDR2 is SVGAGI in the germline V gene. The V end was cut by 1 base, the J end by 5 bases, with 5 bases between. The CDR3 length is 12 residues. CDR3 bases: TGTGCCAGCAGTTACTGGGGGGAGACCCAGTACTTC. Translated: CASSYWGETQYF.

The genes are TRBV6-1 and TRBJ1-5; TRBD1 matches 7 bases. The ends lost 0 bases at V and 7 bases at J; junction bases unmatched: 6. The CDR3 covers 15 residues. Per germline, CDR1 MNHNS and CDR2 SASEGT. CDR3 DNA sequence: TGTGCCAGCAGTGAAGCAGGGGGCCCGGGCCAGCCCCAGCATTTT. Its protein product is CASSEAGGPGQPQHF.

This clonotype was seen more than once but under ten times. Given the absence of the conserved phenylalanine or tryptophan at the CDR3 end, a read error is likely. This sequence joins TRBV28 and TRBJ1-1, with 9 bases lining up with TRBD1. CDR3 size: 15 residues. Trimming at V came to 5 bases and at J to 4 bases, leaving 8 bases not matched to a gene. Germline V lookup: CDR1 MDHEN, CDR2 SYDVKM. This chain's CDR3 is CASSVRQGVSTEAFS. The DNA of the CDR3 is TGTGCCAGCAGTGTCCGACAGGGGGTGAGCACTGAAGCTTTCTCT.

A remark on this clonotype: Germline is not matched at one junction end, which may reflect a read error. The chain carries TRBV14 and TRBJ2-1; perhaps TRBD2 as D (6 bases). The CDR3 totals 15 residues. CDR1 and CDR2 (germline): SGHDN, FVKESK. DNA for the CDR3: TGTGCCAGCAGCGTCGGAGGGGACTCAGGGAATGAGCATTTCTTC. This gives the protein CASSVGGDSGNEHFF. The whole variable domain, remainder taken from reference TRBV14 and TRBJ2-1, is EAGVTQFPSHSVIEKGQTVTLRCDPISGHDNLYWYRRVMGKEIKFLLHFVKESKQDESGMPNNRFLAERTGGTYSTLKVQPAELEDSGVYFCASSVGGDSGNEHFFGPGTRLTVL.

This sequence joins TRBV6-4 and TRBJ2-1; 7 bases agree with TRBD2. The junction had 6 bases not matched to a gene; V was cut back by 1 base and J by 6 bases. CDR3 length: 15 amino acids. From germline, CDR1 is MRHNA and CDR2 SNTAGT. This CDR3 reads CASSDFSGQSNEQFF. The CDR3 DNA reads TGTGCCAGCAGTGACTTTAGCGGGCAAAGCAATGAGCAGTTCTTC.

The genes are TRBV7-9 and TRBJ2-5, with D possibly being TRBD1 or TRBD2 (5 bases each). V lost 3 bases, J lost 5 bases, and 13 bases lay in between. The CDR3 is made up of 14 amino acids. Germline values: CDR1 SEHNR, CDR2 FQNEAQ (reference sequence). CDR3 protein: CASSFPGRVETQYF. CDR3 coding DNA: TGTGCCAGCAGCTTTCCGGGACGGGTGGAGACCCAGTACTTC. Filled out from reference TRBV7-9 and TRBJ2-5, the complete variable domain reads DTGVSQNPRHKITKRGQNVTFRCDPISEHNRLYWYRQTLGQGPEFLTYFQNEAQLEKSRLLSDRFSAERPKGSFSTLEIQRTEQGDSAMYLCASSFPGRVETQYFGPGTRLLVL.

As for this clonotype: The junction departs from germline at one end; a sequencing error may be responsible. The chain couples TRBV5-1 to TRBJ1-2; unclear D gene. Looked up from germline, CDR1 is SGHRS and CDR2 is YFSETQ. CDR3 length: 12 residues. CDR3 nucleotide sequence: TGTGCCAGCAGCTTAGAGAACTGTGGCTACACCTTC. Translating it yields CASSLENCGYTF. Looking up the rest from reference TRBV5-1 and TRBJ1-2 gives the full variable domain: KAGVTQTPRYLIKTRGQQVTLSCSPISGHRSVSWYQQTPGQGLQFLFEYFSETQRNKGNFPGRFSGRQFSNSRSEMNVSTLELGDSALYLCASSLENCGYTFGSGTRLTVV.

Concerning this clonotype itself: The CDR3 does not close with the conserved phenylalanine or tryptophan, likely indicating a read error. The chain uses TRBV6-5 and TRBJ1-1, with D maybe TRBD1 (6 bases). Germline CDR1 MNHEY, CDR2 SVGAGI. This CDR3 region has 16 residues. CDR3 protein: CASTIRPGHPNAEAFY. The CDR3 DNA reads as TGTGCCAGCACTATAAGACCGGGACATCCGAACGCTGAAGCTTTCTAT.

This clonotype was picked up many times. The chain uses TRBV11-3 and TRBJ2-1, with TRBD2 identical over 7 bases. Germline assignment: CDR1 SGHNT and CDR2 YENEEA. CDR3 length equals 17 residues. The J segment lost 1 base and the V segment lost 5 bases, leaving 11 bases of the junction unmatched. Here the CDR3 reads CASSTGYAGVSYNEQFF. The CDR3 nucleotides are TGTGCCAGCAGCACCGGATACGCGGGAGTGTCCTACAATGAGCAGTTCTTC.

This clonotype occurred a few times. The rearrangement joins TRBV13 to TRBJ2-7; 9 bases match TRBD2. The germline V gene has CDR1 PRHDT and CDR2 FYEKMQ (reference sequence). V shed 1 base and J 3 bases; nucleotides not matched to a gene: 1. CDR3 length: 14 amino acids. CDR3 region: CASSLEAGGYEQYF. In DNA form, the CDR3 reads TGTGCCAGCAGCTTAGAAGCGGGAGGCTACGAGCAGTACTTC.

This clonotype was found a few times. The chain recombines TRBV11-2 with TRBJ1-2; 9 bases map to TRBD1. Germline V lookup: CDR1 SGHAT, CDR2 FQNNGV. This CDR3 comprises 13 residues. DNA for the CDR3: TGTGTCAGTAGCATGACAGGGGGGTATGGCTACACCTTC. Its protein product is CVSSMTGGYGYTF.

This clonotype was found once. The junction differs from germline at one of its ends, possibly a read error. The V and J genes are TRBV11-1 and TRBJ1-1; D gene uncertain. CDR1 SGHAT and CDR2 FQDESV come from the germline V gene (reference sequence). This CDR3 is built from 13 residues. This CDR3 reads CVSSKATGTEAFF. For the CDR3, the DNA is TGTGTCAGCAGCAAGGCCACGGGCACTGAAGCTTTCTTT. Filled out from reference TRBV11-1 and TRBJ1-1, the complete variable domain reads EAEVAQSPRYKITEKSQAVAFWCDPISGHATLYWYRQILGQGPELLVQFQDESVVDDSQLPKDRFSAERLKGVDSTLKIQPAELGDSAMYLCVSSKATGTEAFFGQGTRLTVV.

Comment on this clonotype: One end of the junction varies from germline; a read error may be responsible. This chain uses TRBV11-3 with TRBJ2-2, with a tentative D call TRBD2 (5 bases). Germline V gives CDR1 SGHNT, CDR2 YENEEA. The CDR3 spans 12 residues. The DNA for the CDR3 is TGTGCCAGCAGCTTGGGAGTGGAGGAGCTGTTATTT. It encodes CASSLGVEELLF.